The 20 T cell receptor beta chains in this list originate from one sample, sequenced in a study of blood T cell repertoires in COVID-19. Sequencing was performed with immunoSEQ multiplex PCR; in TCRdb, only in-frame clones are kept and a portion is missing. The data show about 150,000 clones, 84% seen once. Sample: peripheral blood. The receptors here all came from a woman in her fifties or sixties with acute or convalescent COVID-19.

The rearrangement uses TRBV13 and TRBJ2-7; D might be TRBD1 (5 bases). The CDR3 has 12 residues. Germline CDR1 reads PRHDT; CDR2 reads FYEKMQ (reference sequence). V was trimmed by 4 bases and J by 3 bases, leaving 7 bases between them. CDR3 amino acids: CASSSTVYEQYF. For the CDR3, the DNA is TGTGCCAGCAGCTCGACAGTCTACGAGCAGTACTTC.

The CDR3 region has the DNA TGTGCCAGCAGCTTAGAGGTTCCAGGCTCTTCCTACAATGAGCAGTTCTTC. This gives the protein CASSLEVPGSSYNEQFF. The chain recombines TRBV11-2 with TRBJ2-1; D remains unclear. This CDR3 is built from 17 residues. Trimming removed 0 bases at V and 1 base at J, with 13 bases between. The germline V gene encodes CDR1 SGHAT and CDR2 FQNNGV. Combining the CDR3 with reference TRBV11-2 and TRBJ2-1 gives the whole variable domain EAGVAQSPRYKIIEKRQSVAFWCNPISGHATLYWYQQILGQGPKLLIQFQNNGVVDDSQLPKDRFSAERLKGVDSTLKIQPAKLEDSAVYLCASSLEVPGSSYNEQFFGPGTRLTVL.

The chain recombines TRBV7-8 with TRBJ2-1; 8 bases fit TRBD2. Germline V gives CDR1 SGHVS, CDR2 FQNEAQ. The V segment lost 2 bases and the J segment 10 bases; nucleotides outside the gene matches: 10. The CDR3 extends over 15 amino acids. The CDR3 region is CASSLTRGATDEQFF. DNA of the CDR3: TGTGCCAGCAGCTTAACGCGGGGGGCGACCGACGAGCAGTTCTTC.

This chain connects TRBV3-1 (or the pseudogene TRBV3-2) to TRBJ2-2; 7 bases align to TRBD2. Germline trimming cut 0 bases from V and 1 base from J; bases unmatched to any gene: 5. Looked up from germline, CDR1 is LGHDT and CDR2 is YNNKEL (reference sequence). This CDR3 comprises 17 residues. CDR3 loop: CASSQDREGGNTGELFF. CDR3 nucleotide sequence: TGTGCCAGCAGCCAAGACAGGGAGGGTGGGAACACCGGGGAGCTGTTTTTT.

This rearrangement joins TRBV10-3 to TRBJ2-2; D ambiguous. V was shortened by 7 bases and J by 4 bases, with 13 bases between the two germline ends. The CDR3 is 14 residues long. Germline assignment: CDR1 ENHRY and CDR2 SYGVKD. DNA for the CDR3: TGTGCCATCACTGCCGCAGGATTCACCGGGGAGCTGTTTTTT. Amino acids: CAITAAGFTGELFF.

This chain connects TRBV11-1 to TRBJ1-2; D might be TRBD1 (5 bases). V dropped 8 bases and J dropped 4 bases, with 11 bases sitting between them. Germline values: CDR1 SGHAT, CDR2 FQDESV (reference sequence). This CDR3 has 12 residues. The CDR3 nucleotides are TGTGCCAGCGGACGGCAGGGCTATGGCTACACCTTC. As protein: CASGRQGYGYTF.

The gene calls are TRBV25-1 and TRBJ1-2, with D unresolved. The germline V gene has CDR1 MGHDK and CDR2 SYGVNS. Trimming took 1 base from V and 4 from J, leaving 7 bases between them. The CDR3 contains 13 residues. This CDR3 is CASSELGLYGYTF. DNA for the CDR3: TGTGCCAGCAGTGAATTGGGCCTCTATGGCTACACCTTC.

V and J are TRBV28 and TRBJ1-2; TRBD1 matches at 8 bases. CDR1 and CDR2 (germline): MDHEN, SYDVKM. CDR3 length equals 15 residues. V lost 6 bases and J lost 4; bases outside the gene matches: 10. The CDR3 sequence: CASSPGQGHLYGYTF. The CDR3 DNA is TGTGCCAGCAGCCCCGGACAGGGACACCTCTATGGCTACACCTTC.

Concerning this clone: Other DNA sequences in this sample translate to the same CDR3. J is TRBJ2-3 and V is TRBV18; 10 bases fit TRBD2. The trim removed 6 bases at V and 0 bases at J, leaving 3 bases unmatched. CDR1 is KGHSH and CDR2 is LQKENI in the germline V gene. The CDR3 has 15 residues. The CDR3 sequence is CASSPTSGSTDTQYF. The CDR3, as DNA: TGTGCCAGCTCTCCGACTAGCGGGAGCACAGATACGCAGTATTTT. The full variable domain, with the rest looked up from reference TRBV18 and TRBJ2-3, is NAGVMQNPRHLVRRRGQEARLRCSPMKGHSHVYWYRQLPEEGLKFMVYLQKENIIDESGMPKERFSAEFPKEGPSILRIQQVVRGDSAAYFCASSPTSGSTDTQYFGPGTRLTVL.

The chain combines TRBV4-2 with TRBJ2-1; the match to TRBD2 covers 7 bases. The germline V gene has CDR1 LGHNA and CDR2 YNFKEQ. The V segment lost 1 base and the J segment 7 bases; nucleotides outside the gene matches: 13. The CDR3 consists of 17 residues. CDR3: CASSQGGRSGVHNEQFF. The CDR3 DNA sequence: TGTGCCAGCAGCCAAGGGGGTAGGAGCGGGGTGCATAATGAGCAGTTCTTC.

CDR3 loop: CASSKPEGSSYNSPLHF. CDR3 in DNA: TGTGCCAGCAGCAAACCCGAGGGCAGCTCCTATAATTCACCCCTCCACTTT. This chain links TRBV21-1 with TRBJ1-6. TRBV21-1 is a pseudogene locus. The CDR3 loop spans 17 amino acids.

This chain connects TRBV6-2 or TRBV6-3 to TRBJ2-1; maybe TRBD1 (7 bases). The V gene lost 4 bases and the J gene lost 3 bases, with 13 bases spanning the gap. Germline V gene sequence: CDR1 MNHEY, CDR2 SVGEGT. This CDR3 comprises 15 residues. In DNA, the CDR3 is TGTGCCAGCAGTTCGCGGGACAGCCACTACAATGAGCAGTTCTTC. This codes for CASSSRDSHYNEQFF.

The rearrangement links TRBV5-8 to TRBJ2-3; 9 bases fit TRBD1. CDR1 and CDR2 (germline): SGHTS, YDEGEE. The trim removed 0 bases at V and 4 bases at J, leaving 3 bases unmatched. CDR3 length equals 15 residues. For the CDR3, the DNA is TGTGCCAGCAGCTTGGGACAGGGGGGCCCAGATACGCAGTATTTT. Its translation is CASSLGQGGPDTQYF.

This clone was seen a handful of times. For the CDR3, the DNA is TGCAGTGCTAGTGGCGGGATTCAGCCCCAGCATTTT. Translating gives CSASGGIQPQHF. The chain recombines TRBV20-1 with TRBJ1-5, with no clear D. Per germline, CDR1 DFQATT and CDR2 SNEGSKA (reference sequence). V lost 3 bases, J lost 6 bases, and 9 bases lay in between. The CDR3 is made up of 12 amino acids.

CDR3 sequence: CASSLNRDTRAFF. CDR3 nucleotides: TGTGCCAGCAGTCTGAACCGGGATACAAGGGCGTTCTTC. This rearrangement joins TRBV27 to TRBJ2-1; weak D call: TRBD2 (5 bases). V lost 5 bases to trimming and J lost 15 bases, with 20 bases between them. This CDR3 spans 13 amino acids. CDR1 is MNHEY, CDR2 SMNVEV, per germline (reference sequence).

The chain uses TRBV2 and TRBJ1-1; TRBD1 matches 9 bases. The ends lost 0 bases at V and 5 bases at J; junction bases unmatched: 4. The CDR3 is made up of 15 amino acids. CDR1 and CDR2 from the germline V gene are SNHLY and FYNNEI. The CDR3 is CASSEAPGQGTEAFF. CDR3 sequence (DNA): TGTGCCAGCAGTGAAGCGCCGGGACAGGGTACTGAAGCTTTCTTT.

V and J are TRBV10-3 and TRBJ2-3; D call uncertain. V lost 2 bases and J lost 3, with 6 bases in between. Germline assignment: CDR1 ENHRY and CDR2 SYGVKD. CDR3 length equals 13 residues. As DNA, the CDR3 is TGTGCCATCAGTGAGGTTCGGACAGATACGCAGTATTTT. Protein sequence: CAISEVRTDTQYF.

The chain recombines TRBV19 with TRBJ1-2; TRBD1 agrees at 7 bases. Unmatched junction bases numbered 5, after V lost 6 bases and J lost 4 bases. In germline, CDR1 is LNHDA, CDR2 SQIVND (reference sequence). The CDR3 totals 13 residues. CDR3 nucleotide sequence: TGTGCCAGTAGCCCGACAGGGACCTATGGCTACACCTTC. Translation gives CASSPTGTYGYTF.

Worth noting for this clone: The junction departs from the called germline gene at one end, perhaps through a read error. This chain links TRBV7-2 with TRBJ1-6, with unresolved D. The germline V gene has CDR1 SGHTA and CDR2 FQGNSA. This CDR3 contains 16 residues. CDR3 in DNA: TGTGCCAGCAGCTTATTGAGTCGGGGTAATAATACACCCCTCCACTTT. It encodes CASSLLSRGNNTPLHF.

CDR3 residues: CASSSLAGGGTQYF. The CDR3 DNA reads TGTGCCAGCAGCTCCCTAGCGGGAGGGGGGACCCAGTACTTC. V usage is TRBV7-3 and J usage is TRBJ2-5, with 12 bases identical to TRBD2. The junction had 4 bases not matched to a gene; V was cut back by 4 bases and J by 7 bases. Germline V gives CDR1 SGHTA, CDR2 FQGTGA. The CDR3 length is 14 residues.